This TCR beta chain was sequenced in a study of OX40 agonist ivuxolimab in advanced cancers. At the level of the study: Patients got intravenous ivuxolimab at 0.01 to 10 mg/kg every 2 weeks. Dose-escalation cases comprised hepatocellular carcinoma, melanoma, renal cell or head and neck cancer. A mean age of about 59 years, range roughly 23 to 85, was recorded, and 80% to 90% were male.

Systemic immunosuppression or autoimmune disease history was grounds to exclude patients. The table came from immunoSEQ multiplex PCR; TCRdb's copy has only in-frame clones and leaves some out. The sample contains approximately 70,000 clones, 85% of which appear only once. Trimming took 5 bases from V and 4 from J, leaving 17 bases between them. CDR1 is SGHTA and CDR2 is FQGNSA in the germline V gene. There are 16 residues in the CDR3. This specimen was CD4+ or CD8+ T cells sorted from blood, taken in a trial of the OX40 agonist ivuxolimab. The V call is TRBV7-2, the J call TRBJ2-2; possible D gene TRBD2, 6 bases. The clonotype was recovered from an adult with an advanced solid tumor such as melanoma, head and neck, liver or kidney cancer. Here the CDR3 reads CASSPEALAGTGELFF. DNA of the CDR3: TGTGCCAGCAGCCCAGAGGCACTAGCCGGCACCGGGGAGCTGTTTTTT.